The 27 T cell receptor beta chains in this list originate from one sample, sequenced in a study. TCRdb re-called the RT-PCR reads with MiXCR, one entry per CDR3 protein. Here the sample spans more than 550,000 distinct CDR3 sequences, 13% to 15% being singletons. The sequenced sample was memory CD4+ T cells from blood. The origin of the receptors is a female donor in good health, serving as a healthy control.

V and J are TRBV20-1 and TRBJ2-3; D gene unclear. Deletions cut 6 bases from V and 0 bases from J, with 19 bases between. Germline CDR1 and CDR2: DFQATT and SNEGSKA (reference sequence). The CDR3 runs 16 residues. CDR3 DNA sequence: TGCAGTGCAGTTGGCCTACCCCCAGCTAGCACAGATACGCAGTATTTT. This encodes CSAVGLPPASTDTQYF.

The CDR3: CASSEARTSGSQETQYF. Written as DNA, the CDR3 is TGTGCCAGCAGTGAAGCTAGGACTAGCGGGTCCCAAGAGACCCAGTACTTC. The gene calls are TRBV2 and TRBJ2-5; TRBD2 aligns across 11 bases. Germline V gene lookup returns CDR1 SNHLY and CDR2 FYNNEI. This CDR3 spans 17 amino acids. The V and J ends lost 0 bases and 1 base, in that order; junction bases with no gene match: 4.

This clonotype was seen ten or more times. The rearrangement joins TRBV9 to TRBJ1-1; no firm D call. V was pared by 0 bases and J by 1 base, with 7 bases between. Germline V gene sequence: CDR1 SGDLS, CDR2 YYNGEE. The CDR3 loop spans 14 amino acids. The chain's CDR3 is CASSVVSRNTEAFF. In DNA form, the CDR3 reads TGTGCCAGCAGCGTAGTGAGCCGGAACACTGAAGCTTTCTTT.

This clonotype was seen a few times. This chain uses TRBV11-2 with TRBJ2-2, with 8 bases matching TRBD2. There are 16 residues in the CDR3. J was trimmed by 2 bases and V by 4 bases; bases with no gene match: 6. Germline V gene sequence: CDR1 SGHAT, CDR2 FQNNGV. CDR3 in amino acids: CASSSFSGSNTGELFF. The CDR3 coding sequence is TGTGCCAGCAGCTCTTTCAGCGGGAGTAACACCGGGGAGCTGTTTTTT.

This sequence joins TRBV24-1 and TRBJ2-7; 11 nucleotides agree with TRBD2. The CDR3 spans 16 residues. Germline V lookup: CDR1 KGHDR, CDR2 SFDVKD. J was trimmed by 4 bases and V by 2 bases; bases with no gene match: 6. The CDR3 nucleotides are TGTGCCACCAGTGATTCTAGACTAGCGGGATCGTACGAGCAGTACTTC. It encodes CATSDSRLAGSYEQYF.

This chain links TRBV28 with TRBJ1-2; D not certain. Trimming pared 3 bases from V and 8 bases from J, leaving 10 bases between. Germline-derived CDR1 and CDR2 are MDHEN and SYDVKM. The CDR3 runs 12 residues. CDR3 loop: CASSFKARGYTF. The CDR3 DNA follows: TGTGCCAGCAGTTTCAAGGCGAGGGGCTACACCTTC.

This CDR3 reads CASSLVGLAVRKTQYF. The CDR3 DNA is TGTGCCAGCAGTTTGGTGGGACTAGCGGTTCGGAAGACCCAGTACTTC. The chain joins TRBV27 to TRBJ2-5; TRBD2 aligns across 11 bases. CDR1 and CDR2 (germline): MNHEY, SMNVEV (reference sequence). The CDR3 is made up of 16 amino acids. The ends lost 3 bases at V and 6 bases at J; junction bases unmatched: 9.

In its sample, this clonotype was seen many times. CDR3 sequence: CASSLDWRETQYF. DNA for the CDR3: TGTGCCAGCAGCTTAGACTGGAGGGAGACCCAGTACTTC. The chain combines TRBV7-3 with TRBJ2-5; D is possibly TRBD2 (5 bases). The CDR3 is 13 amino acids. From germline, CDR1 is SGHTA and CDR2 FQGTGA. With 2 bases removed from V and 5 bases from J, the gap between germline ends came to 9 bases.

The CDR3 nucleotides are TGCAGTGCTAGTAGGGGACAGGGACCTTCGGGCTACACCTTC. Translating it yields CSASRGQGPSGYTF. The chain combines TRBV20-1 with TRBJ1-2, with 9 nucleotides matching TRBD1. Germline CDR1 DFQATT, CDR2 SNEGSKA (reference sequence). The CDR3 runs to 14 residues. The J segment lost 8 bases and the V segment lost 3 bases, leaving 10 bases of the junction unmatched.

A few counts support this clonotype. The chain links TRBV5-1 to TRBJ2-3; 8 bases are shared with TRBD1. Germline trimming cut 1 base from V and 5 bases from J; bases unmatched to any gene: 3. CDR1 and CDR2 from the germline V gene are SGHRS and YFSETQ. This CDR3 contains 14 residues. The DNA for the CDR3 is TGCGCCAGCAGCTTGAGGACAGGGTTAGATACGCAGTATTTT. Translated: CASSLRTGLDTQYF.

This clonotype was counted a few times. V usage is TRBV7-9 and J usage is TRBJ2-3, with 8 nucleotides matching TRBD2. Trimming at V came to 9 bases and at J to 9 bases, leaving 8 bases not matched to a gene. The CDR3 length is 12 residues. Germline assignment: CDR1 SEHNR and CDR2 FQNEAQ (reference sequence). In DNA, the CDR3 is TGTGCCAGTACCCAAGGCGGGAGGACGCAGTATTTT. Its translation: CASTQGGRTQYF.

The chain carries TRBV7-9 and TRBJ2-5; D is perhaps TRBD1 (6 bases). The V gene's germline CDR1 is SEHNR and CDR2 FQNEAQ (reference sequence). The CDR3 is made up of 14 amino acids. Trimming cost V 5 bases and J 2 bases, with 12 bases left between them. CDR3 coding DNA: TGTGCCAGCAGCCTGGGACACGGGCAAGAGACCCAGTACTTC. It specifies CASSLGHGQETQYF.

There are many counts of this clonotype. The rearrangement uses TRBV7-2 and TRBJ2-3; no reliable D call. Trimming stripped 5 bases from V and 0 bases from J, with 6 bases between. The CDR3 runs 13 residues. Germline V gene data show CDR1 as SGHTA and CDR2 as FQGNSA. The CDR3 nucleotides read TGTGCCAGCAGCGGCCCGAGCACAGATACGCAGTATTTT. Translated: CASSGPSTDTQYF.

This clonotype was seen many times. The chain is built from TRBV5-5 and TRBJ2-2; D not certain. Germline-derived CDR1 and CDR2 are SGHKS and YYEKEE (reference sequence). V was clipped by 6 bases and J by 5 bases, with 11 bases between them. The CDR3 has 13 residues. The CDR3, as DNA: TGTGCCAGCACCTTAGGAGTAACCGGGGAGCTGTTTTTT. It codes for CASTLGVTGELFF.

The chain links TRBV18 to TRBJ1-4, with D possibly matching TRBD1 (5 bases). CDR3 length equals 13 residues. Germline assignment: CDR1 KGHSH and CDR2 LQKENI. Between the trimmed V and J ends, which lost 7 bases and 7 bases, there was a span of 13 bases. CDR3 in DNA: TGTGCCAGCTTTTTCTCGAGGGGTGAAAAACTGTTTTTT. Amino acids: CASFFSRGEKLFF. The full variable domain, rest sourced from reference TRBV18 and TRBJ1-4, is NAGVMQNPRHLVRRRGQEARLRCSPMKGHSHVYWYRQLPEEGLKFMVYLQKENIIDESGMPKERFSAEFPKEGPSILRIQQVVRGDSAAYFCASFFSRGEKLFFGSGTQLSVL.

This clonotype appeared many times. Written as DNA, the CDR3 is TGTGCCAGCAGCCCCCACAGGGGCACCGGGGAGCTGTTTTTT. As protein: CASSPHRGTGELFF. This chain links TRBV7-2 with TRBJ2-2; TRBD1 matches at 7 bases. Germline loops: CDR1 SGHTA, CDR2 FQGNSA. V gave up 5 bases and J gave up 4 bases; unmatched junction bases: 4. This CDR3 region has 14 residues.

This clonotype was counted only a few times. The rearrangement uses TRBV3-1 and TRBJ2-7, with 7 bases aligning to TRBD2. The V gene end was trimmed by 5 bases and the J gene end by 5 bases; junction bases not matched to a gene: 6. The CDR3 spans 13 residues. Germline-derived CDR1 and CDR2 are LGHDT and YNNKEL (reference sequence). DNA for the CDR3: TGTGCCAGCAGCTTACTAGCGACCCACGAGCAGTACTTC. Translation gives CASSLLATHEQYF.

This clonotype was detected only a few times. The gene calls are TRBV6-1 and TRBJ2-7, with 7 bases identical to TRBD2. The J segment lost 2 bases and the V segment lost 7 bases, leaving 5 bases of the junction unmatched. The CDR3 extends over 13 amino acids. The germline gives CDR1 MNHNS, CDR2 SASEGT. CDR3 DNA: TGTGCCAGCACGGGGGGAAGTCCCTACGAGCAGTACTTC. Its protein product is CASTGGSPYEQYF.

V usage is TRBV6-5 and J usage is TRBJ2-6; a possible D gene is TRBD1 (6 bases). Germline lookup yields CDR1 MNHEY and CDR2 SVGAGI. Trimming removed 6 bases from V and 4 bases from J, with 19 bases in between. This CDR3 contains 17 residues. In DNA, the CDR3 is TGTGCCAGCAGGGGGGCCCAAGGGAGACGCGGGGCCAACGTCCTGACTTTC. Amino acids: CASRGAQGRRGANVLTF.

This clonotype has a handful of counts. This rearrangement joins TRBV7-2 to TRBJ2-3; D remains ambiguous. Germline lookup yields CDR1 SGHTA and CDR2 FQGNSA. The CDR3 is made up of 14 amino acids. With 5 bases removed from V and 0 bases from J, the gap between germline ends came to 9 bases. CDR3 region: CASSPRRSTDTQYF. Written as DNA, the CDR3 is TGTGCCAGCAGCCCTCGACGGAGCACAGATACGCAGTATTTT.

This clonotype appeared a few times. The V gene is TRBV11-2, the J gene TRBJ1-1; D call uncertain. The germline gives CDR1 SGHAT, CDR2 FQNNGV. V was pared by 3 bases and J by 1 base, with 9 bases between. The CDR3 has 14 residues. CDR3 sequence (DNA): TGTGCCAGCAGCTTCACAGAGTCGAACACTGAAGCTTTCTTT. This translates into CASSFTESNTEAFF.

The rearrangement uses TRBV20-1 and TRBJ2-7; D is unclear. Germline CDR1 DFQATT, CDR2 SNEGSKA (reference sequence). This CDR3 contains 15 residues. V dropped 3 bases and J dropped 4 bases, with 19 bases sitting between them. The CDR3 nucleotides are TGCAGTGCTAGCACCCGAGAGTATGACGGTTACGAGCAGTACTTC. Translated: CSASTREYDGYEQYF.

This clonotype was seen a few times. The chain carries TRBV3-1 and TRBJ2-7, with D perhaps TRBD1 or TRBD2 (5 bases each). Germline-derived CDR1 and CDR2 are LGHDT and YNNKEL (reference sequence). The CDR3 contains 15 residues. Between the trimmed V and J ends, which lost 3 bases and 1 base, there was a span of 13 bases. CDR3 amino acids: CASSQGRTFSYEQYF. Here the CDR3 DNA reads TGTGCCAGCAGCCAGGGACGGACCTTTTCCTACGAGCAGTACTTC.

The chain employs TRBV9 and TRBJ2-7, with 9 nucleotides matching TRBD1. Unmatched junction bases numbered 5, after V lost 0 bases and J lost 4 bases. This CDR3 spans 15 amino acids. The germline gives CDR1 SGDLS, CDR2 YYNGEE. The CDR3 sequence is CASSVATGGPYEQYF. CDR3 sequence (DNA): TGTGCCAGCAGCGTAGCGACAGGGGGTCCGTACGAGCAGTACTTC.

This clonotype was detected many times. The rearrangement uses TRBV20-1 and TRBJ2-6; no clear D. This CDR3 region has 16 residues. Germline CDR1 reads DFQATT; CDR2 reads SNEGSKA (reference sequence). V was cut by 0 bases and J by 1 base, with 10 bases left in between. The CDR3 DNA follows: TGCAGTGCTAGAGATTTTCCGAGTTCTGGGGCCAACGTCCTGACTTTC. Protein product: CSARDFPSSGANVLTF.

The genes are TRBV12-3 or TRBV12-4 and TRBJ1-1; D is ambiguous. There are 15 residues in the CDR3. Trimming cost V 3 bases and J 1 base, with 12 bases left between them. DNA for the CDR3: TGTGCCAGCAGTTTGGATTGGTACAAGAACACTGAAGCTTTCTTT. Translation gives CASSLDWYKNTEAFF.

V is TRBV9 and J is TRBJ2-1, with 12 positions matching TRBD2. V lost 3 bases, J lost 8 bases, and 12 bases stayed unmatched. Per germline, CDR1 SGDLS and CDR2 YYNGEE. CDR3 length: 17 amino acids. CDR3 residues: CASSAGLAGSYLDEQFF. The CDR3 DNA reads as TGTGCCAGCAGCGCAGGACTAGCGGGATCTTATCTGGATGAGCAGTTCTTC. Looking up the rest from reference TRBV9 and TRBJ2-1 gives the full variable domain: DSGVTQTPKHLITATGQRVTLRCSPRSGDLSVYWYQQSLDQGLQFLIQYYNGEERAKGNILERFSAQQFPDLHSELNLSSLELGDSALYFCASSAGLAGSYLDEQFFGPGTRLTVL.